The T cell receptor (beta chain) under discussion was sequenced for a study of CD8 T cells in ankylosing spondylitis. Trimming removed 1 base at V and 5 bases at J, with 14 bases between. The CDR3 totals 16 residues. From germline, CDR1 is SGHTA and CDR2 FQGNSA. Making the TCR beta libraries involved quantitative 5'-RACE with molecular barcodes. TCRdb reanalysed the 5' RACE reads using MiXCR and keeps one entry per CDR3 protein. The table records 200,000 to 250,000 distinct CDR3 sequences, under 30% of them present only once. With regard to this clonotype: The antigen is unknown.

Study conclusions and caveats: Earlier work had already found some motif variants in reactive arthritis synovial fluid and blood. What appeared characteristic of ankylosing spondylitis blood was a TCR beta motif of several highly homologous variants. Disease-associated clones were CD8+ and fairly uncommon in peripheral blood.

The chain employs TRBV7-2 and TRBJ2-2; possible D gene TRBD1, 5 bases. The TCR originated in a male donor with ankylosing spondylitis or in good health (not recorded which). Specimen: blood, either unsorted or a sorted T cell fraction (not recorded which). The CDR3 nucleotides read TGTGCCAGCAGCTTAGTGCAGGGCCTGATGACCGGGGAGCTGTTTTTT. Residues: CASSLVQGLMTGELFF.